Below are 12 T cell receptor beta chains sequenced from a single sample in a study of T cells in Graves' hyperthyroidism and ophthalmopathy (dated by TCRdb to between 2018 and 2021). The library came from multiplex PCR. Sequencing was carried out with an Illumina HiSeq 2000. Amplification of TCR beta CDR3 regions was carried out from RNA transcripts. A first-round RT-PCR of the TCR CDR3 used the HTBI primer set with the Qiagen OneStep RT-PCR kit. Through fastp at Q25 and MiXCR, TCRdb rebuilt clones from the public reads, retaining in-frame beta chains. Every CDR3 protein is listed once, alongside the most common genes and DNA of its rows. For this sample the table gives fewer than 350,000 distinct CDR3 sequences, of which roughly 23% were detected only once. The ten most abundant clones make up 50% to 65% of the sample. What was sequenced was blood. Receptors were obtained from a woman aged 45-59 years with Graves' hyperthyroidism.

The rearrangement uses TRBV6-4 and TRBJ2-2; 10 positions match TRBD2. The CDR3 contains 15 residues. The germline V gene encodes CDR1 MRHNA and CDR2 SNTAGT. V lost 5 bases to trimming and J lost 3 bases; unmatched junction nucleotides: 3. The CDR3 protein is CASSPLAGDTGELFF. For the CDR3, the DNA is TGTGCCAGCAGTCCTCTAGCGGGAGACACCGGGGAGCTGTTTTTT.

This clonotype was seen repeatedly, ten times or more. The chain employs TRBV30 and TRBJ2-5; 12 nucleotides line up with TRBD2. The germline gives CDR1 GTSNPN, CDR2 SVGIG (reference sequence). The CDR3 covers 14 residues. J was trimmed by 6 bases and V by 4 bases; bases with no gene match: 6. The CDR3 nucleotides are TGTGCCTGGACGGAGCTAGCGGGAGGGCAGACCCAGTACTTC. This gives the protein CAWTELAGGQTQYF.

The rearrangement links TRBV27 to TRBJ2-1; TRBD1 agrees at 8 bases. The CDR3 totals 12 residues. Unmatched junction bases numbered 4, after V lost 6 bases and J lost 9 bases. The germline V gene has CDR1 MNHEY and CDR2 SMNVEV (reference sequence). The CDR3 sequence is CASRIGQGEQFF. The CDR3, as DNA: TGTGCCAGCAGGATAGGACAGGGTGAGCAGTTCTTC.

This clonotype was counted many times. The V call is TRBV6-1, the J call TRBJ1-5; 7 bases match TRBD1. V gave up 7 bases and J gave up 4 bases; unmatched junction bases: 7. This CDR3 spans 14 amino acids. Germline V gives CDR1 MNHNS, CDR2 SASEGT. For the CDR3, the DNA is TGTGCCAGCAATCCTCAGGGGGTGAATCAGCCCCAGCATTTT. It encodes CASNPQGVNQPQHF.

This clonotype was seen repeatedly, ten times or more. This chain uses TRBV18 with TRBJ1-2; D perhaps matches TRBD1 (5 bases). The germline V gene has CDR1 KGHSH and CDR2 LQKENI. V shed 3 bases and J shed 8 bases, with 13 bases lying between them. The CDR3 loop spans 13 amino acids. CDR3 DNA sequence: TGTGCCAGCTCACCGGACGAAAGGGGAGGCTACACCTTC. It is translated as CASSPDERGGYTF.

V gene TRBV9 combines with J gene TRBJ1-2; D unclear. This CDR3 has 13 amino acids. The V gene lost 5 bases and the J gene lost 4 bases, with 12 bases spanning the gap. Per the germline V gene, CDR1 is SGDLS and CDR2 is YYNGEE. CDR3 residues: CASRLHGTYGYTF. In nucleotides, the CDR3 is TGTGCCAGCAGATTACACGGCACCTATGGCTACACCTTC.

The table lists this clonotype with many counts. The chain combines TRBV12-3 or TRBV12-4 with TRBJ2-1, with D possibly matching TRBD1 (6 bases). The CDR3 runs to 18 residues. V lost 3 bases to trimming and J lost 0 bases, with 18 bases between them. The CDR3, as DNA: TGTGCCAGCAGTTTTCTCCCTCGGCAGGGGAGCTCCTACAATGAGCAGTTCTTC. This sequence encodes CASSFLPRQGSSYNEQFF.

This clonotype was counted at least ten times. V is TRBV11-2 and J is TRBJ1-1; D gene uncertain. The CDR3 is made up of 15 amino acids. Trimming removed 4 bases at V and 0 bases at J, with 12 bases between. Germline loops: CDR1 SGHAT, CDR2 FQNNGV. CDR3 DNA sequence: TGTGCCAGCAGCTCCCTGACCGGGGTGAACACTGAAGCTTTCTTT. Translating gives CASSSLTGVNTEAFF.

The V and J genes are TRBV7-8 and TRBJ2-1; tentatively, D is TRBD1 (6 bases). Trimming removed 1 base at V and 8 bases at J, with 12 bases between. This CDR3 is built from 14 residues. Germline lookup yields CDR1 SGHVS and CDR2 FQNEAQ. The CDR3 loop is CASSLEAGEDEQFF. Written as DNA, the CDR3 is TGTGCCAGCAGCTTAGAGGCAGGGGAAGATGAGCAGTTCTTC. The entire variable domain, with the rest obtained from reference TRBV7-8 and TRBJ2-1, is as follows: GAGVSQSPRYKVAKRGQDVALRCDPISGHVSLFWYQQALGQGPEFLTYFQNEAQLDKSGLPSDRFFAERPEGSVSTLKIQRTQQEDSAVYLCASSLEAGEDEQFFGPGTRLTVL.

The chain recombines TRBV2 with TRBJ1-1; the match to TRBD1 covers 9 bases. V shed 5 bases and J 4 bases; nucleotides not matched to a gene: 5. From germline, CDR1 is SNHLY and CDR2 FYNNEI. The CDR3 has 14 residues. The CDR3 DNA reads as TGTGCCAGCAGTTCGGACAGGGGTAGCACTGAAGCTTTCTTT. Residues: CASSSDRGSTEAFF.

This chain links TRBV10-3 with TRBJ1-2, with no clear D. Trimming took off 0 bases at V and 4 bases at J, with 9 bases between the two ends. Per the germline V gene, CDR1 is ENHRY and CDR2 is SYGVKD. This CDR3 contains 14 residues. CDR3 protein: CAISESGRTYGYTF. The CDR3 DNA sequence: TGTGCCATCAGTGAGTCAGGTCGGACCTATGGCTACACCTTC.

The DNA of the CDR3 is TGTGCCAGCAGTTTAGGGGACATTGCCTACGAGCAGTACTTC. It specifies CASSLGDIAYEQYF. This chain links TRBV28 with TRBJ2-7, with D maybe TRBD1 (6 bases). Germline V gene sequence: CDR1 MDHEN, CDR2 SYDVKM. This CDR3 contains 14 residues. Trimming removed 2 bases at V and 2 bases at J, with 10 bases between.